Each of the 31 T cell receptor beta chains below was sequenced from the same sample in a study of cytomegalovirus exposure and HLA in healthy donors. PCR employed 60 Vbeta and 13 Jbeta primers. Assay used: immunoSEQ multiplex PCR; TCRdb lists only in-frame clones, some missing. The table records some 150,000 clones, about 80% of them present only once. Sequencing was performed on PBMCs. These receptors all stem from a young man in good health and CMV-seronegative.

This clone is a singleton in its sample. The chain carries TRBV27 and TRBJ1-5; D remains ambiguous. V dropped 6 bases and J dropped 0 bases, with 12 bases sitting between them. CDR3 length equals 15 residues. Germline CDR1 is MNHEY and CDR2 is SMNVEV (reference sequence). The CDR3 spells CASRPEGSSNQPQHF. CDR3 sequence (DNA): TGTGCCAGCAGACCAGAGGGTAGTAGCAATCAGCCCCAGCATTTT.

This clone has a handful of counts. V gene TRBV25-1 combines with J gene TRBJ1-6, with D hard to call. The V gene lost 4 bases and the J gene lost 8 bases, with 9 bases spanning the gap. Per the germline V gene, CDR1 is MGHDK and CDR2 is SYGVNS. The CDR3 length is 13 residues. The CDR3 reads CASSAAGDSPLHF. CDR3 sequence (DNA): TGTGCCAGCAGTGCCGCAGGTGATTCACCCCTCCACTTT.

Concerning this clone: Other DNA sequences from this sample encode an identical CDR3 as well. The chain couples TRBV6-5 to TRBJ2-7; 8 nucleotides agree with TRBD2. The V gene end was trimmed by 4 bases and the J gene end by 1 base; junction bases not matched to a gene: 6. Germline values: CDR1 MNHEY, CDR2 SVGAGI. The CDR3 consists of 15 residues. This CDR3 is CASSSVSGGSYEQYF. Written as DNA, the CDR3 is TGTGCCAGCAGTTCAGTCAGCGGGGGATCCTACGAGCAGTACTTC.

This clone was recorded a few times. The CDR3 is CASRRGGEYGYTF. The CDR3 coding sequence is TGTGCCAGCAGAAGGGGCGGGGAATATGGCTACACCTTC. The gene calls are TRBV27 and TRBJ1-2; maybe TRBD1 (5 bases). CDR1 is MNHEY and CDR2 is SMNVEV in the germline V gene (reference sequence). The length of the CDR3 is 13 residues. Trimming left V 6 bases short and J 5 bases short, with 13 bases between.

This clone was picked up a small number of times. The V and J genes are TRBV20-1 and TRBJ2-5; D gene unclear. The CDR3 consists of 11 residues. V was trimmed by 5 bases and J by 5 bases, leaving 9 bases between them. Per the germline V gene, CDR1 is DFQATT and CDR2 is SNEGSKA (reference sequence). DNA of the CDR3: TGCAGTGCTTTGAACGGGGAGACCCAGTACTTC. Encoded protein: CSALNGETQYF.

The rearrangement links TRBV5-1 to TRBJ1-5; possibly TRBD1 for D (6 bases). The CDR3 length is 15 residues. V was pared by 0 bases and J by 4 bases, with 11 bases between. The germline CDR1 and CDR2 sequences are SGHRS and YFSETQ. The CDR3 protein is CASSLDGQINQPQHF. DNA of the CDR3: TGCGCCAGCAGCTTGGATGGACAGATTAATCAGCCCCAGCATTTT. The variable domain in full, completed from reference TRBV5-1 and TRBJ1-5, reads KAGVTQTPRYLIKTRGQQVTLSCSPISGHRSVSWYQQTPGQGLQFLFEYFSETQRNKGNFPGRFSGRQFSNSRSEMNVSTLELGDSALYLCASSLDGQINQPQHFGDGTRLSIL.

In its sample, this clone was seen a few times. The CDR3: CASTSAGELFF. The CDR3 DNA reads TGTGCCAGCACCTCCGCCGGGGAGCTGTTTTTT. The J gene is TRBJ2-2, the V gene TRBV27; unclear D gene. Germline V CDR1 and CDR2: MNHEY, SMNVEV (reference sequence). CDR3 length: 11 residues. The germline V and J ends were trimmed by 7 bases and 6 bases, with 6 bases remaining between them.

This chain links TRBV2 with TRBJ2-1; 13 nucleotides agree with TRBD2. J lost 7 bases, V lost 5 bases, and 8 bases had no gene match. In germline, CDR1 is SNHLY, CDR2 FYNNEI. The CDR3 loop spans 16 amino acids. DNA of the CDR3: TGTGCCAGCAGTTTCCGACTAGCGGGAGGATGGAATGAGCAGTTCTTC. Protein: CASSFRLAGGWNEQFF.

This clone was observed a few times. This chain connects TRBV7-9 to TRBJ2-3; maybe TRBD1 (5 bases). Trimming removed 4 bases at V and 2 bases at J, with 13 bases between. Germline values: CDR1 SEHNR, CDR2 FQNEAQ (reference sequence). This CDR3 is built from 15 residues. Here the CDR3 reads CASSYGSGPTDTQYF. The CDR3 DNA is TGTGCCAGCAGCTATGGGTCAGGGCCCACAGATACGCAGTATTTT.

The genes are TRBV30 and TRBJ1-6, with a possible D match to TRBD1 (5 bases). The CDR3 is 14 amino acids. Germline CDR1 GTSNPN, CDR2 SVGIG (reference sequence). V was pared by 4 bases and J by 5 bases, with 12 bases between. The CDR3 is CAWTPGSNNSPLHF. CDR3 DNA sequence: TGTGCCTGGACACCAGGGTCGAATAATTCACCCCTCCACTTT.

The chain joins TRBV5-1 to TRBJ2-1; weak D call: TRBD1 (5 bases). CDR1 and CDR2 from the germline V gene are SGHRS and YFSETQ. Trimming cost V 4 bases and J 6 bases, with 11 bases left between them. CDR3 length: 13 amino acids. In DNA form, the CDR3 reads TGCGCCAGCAGCCTACAGGTCCCCAATGAGCAGTTCTTC. It codes for CASSLQVPNEQFF.

This sequence joins TRBV30 and TRBJ2-1; perhaps TRBD2 as D (6 bases). The CDR3 extends over 14 amino acids. CDR1 is GTSNPN, CDR2 SVGIG, per germline (reference sequence). The V end was cut by 3 bases, the J end by 8 bases, with 17 bases between. In DNA, the CDR3 is TGTGCCTGGAGACGCACCCTCGCGGGGTATGAGCAGTTCTTC. It yields the protein CAWRRTLAGYEQFF.

V is TRBV9 and J is TRBJ1-1; 7 bases are shared with TRBD1. The CDR3 totals 17 residues. Germline assignment: CDR1 SGDLS and CDR2 YYNGEE. V trimming: 3 bases; J trimming: 1 base; junction bases outside the gene matches: 12. The CDR3 bases are TGTGCCAGCAGCGCCCGACGAGGGACAGCCGAGAACACTGAAGCTTTCTTT. It is translated as CASSARRGTAENTEAFF. Full variable domain (missing parts from reference TRBV9 and TRBJ1-1): DSGVTQTPKHLITATGQRVTLRCSPRSGDLSVYWYQQSLDQGLQFLIQYYNGEERAKGNILERFSAQQFPDLHSELNLSSLELGDSALYFCASSARRGTAENTEAFFGQGTRLTVV.

V is TRBV28 and J is TRBJ2-2; TRBD2 matches at 9 bases. Unmatched junction bases numbered 4, after V lost 2 bases and J lost 3 bases. CDR3 length: 16 amino acids. Germline loops: CDR1 MDHEN, CDR2 SYDVKM. CDR3 protein: CASSLPSGADTGELFF. The CDR3 DNA reads as TGTGCCAGCAGTTTACCTAGCGGGGCTGACACCGGGGAGCTGTTTTTT.

The CDR3 region is CASSLVVDARREQYF. The CDR3 coding sequence is TGTGCCAGCAGCTTAGTAGTGGATGCCAGGAGGGAGCAGTACTTC. The V gene is TRBV11-2, the J gene TRBJ2-7, with a weak D call TRBD2 (5 bases). The V and J ends lost 1 base and 7 bases respectively, with 17 bases between them. Looked up from germline, CDR1 is SGHAT and CDR2 is FQNNGV. The CDR3 is made up of 15 amino acids.

For the CDR3, the DNA is TGTGCCAGCAGTCCGTATAGGACTAACTCCTACAATGAGCAGTTCTTC. This translates into CASSPYRTNSYNEQFF. V usage is TRBV27 and J usage is TRBJ2-1; D might be TRBD2 (6 bases). V lost 5 bases and J lost 0, with 14 bases in between. Germline assignment: CDR1 MNHEY and CDR2 SMNVEV (reference sequence). The CDR3 totals 16 residues.

The chain links TRBV5-4 to TRBJ2-1; the match to TRBD1 covers 9 bases. Trimming at V came to 4 bases and at J to 1 base, leaving 6 bases not matched to a gene. The CDR3 has 16 residues. The germline gives CDR1 SGHNT, CDR2 YYREEE (reference sequence). CDR3 DNA: TGTGCCAGCAGCGGGGGACAGGGATTTTCCTACAATGAGCAGTTCTTC. Translation gives CASSGGQGFSYNEQFF. Together with reference TRBV5-4 and TRBJ2-1, the CDR3 gives the full variable domain: ETGVTQSPTHLIKTRGQQVTLRCSSQSGHNTVSWYQQALGQGPQFIFQYYREEENGRGNFPPRFSGLQFPNYSSELNVNALELDDSALYLCASSGGQGFSYNEQFFGPGTRLTVL.

Here the CDR3 DNA reads TGTGCCGCCCAGGGGGGTATCTCCTACAATGAGCAGTTCTTC. Amino acid sequence: CAAQGGISYNEQFF. This sequence joins TRBV30 and TRBJ2-1, with D perhaps matching TRBD1 (7 bases). Germline lookup yields CDR1 GTSNPN and CDR2 SVGIG (reference sequence). The CDR3 runs 14 residues. Trimming removed 8 bases at V and 0 bases at J, with 14 bases between.

This clone was counted between two and nine times. CDR3 in amino acids: CASGLGTGSYNEQFF. The CDR3, as DNA: TGTGCTAGTGGTCTGGGGACAGGGTCCTACAATGAGCAGTTCTTC. The V call is TRBV12-5, the J call TRBJ2-1; 9 nucleotides line up with TRBD1. This CDR3 is 15 amino acids long. V trimming: 5 bases; J trimming: 1 base; junction bases outside the gene matches: 3. Germline V gene sequence: CDR1 LGHNT, CDR2 FRNRAP.

This clone was detected a few times. The chain uses TRBV7-9 and TRBJ1-1; tentative D call: TRBD1 (6 bases). Trimming cost V 6 bases and J 1 base, with 15 bases left between them. This CDR3 has 15 residues. The germline V gene has CDR1 SEHNR and CDR2 FQNEAQ (reference sequence). This chain's CDR3 is CASRHTGLGNTEAFF. The DNA of the CDR3 is TGTGCCAGCAGGCACACAGGGTTGGGGAACACTGAAGCTTTCTTT.

This chain uses TRBV27 with TRBJ2-5, with TRBD1 as a possible D gene (6 bases). Gene TRBJ2-7 matches the end of the DNA better, so the J call may be wrong. The CDR3 length is 12 residues. The germline gives CDR1 MNHEY, CDR2 SMNVEV (reference sequence). The CDR3 DNA sequence: TGTGCCAGCAGCCGGACAGTCGACGAGCAGTACTTC. It is translated as CASSRTVDEQYF.

For this clone: Other DNA sequences from this sample encode an identical CDR3 as well. The chain is built from TRBV11-2 and TRBJ1-5; a weak D match, TRBD1 (5 bases). Germline V gives CDR1 SGHAT, CDR2 FQNNGV. The germline V and J ends were trimmed by 1 base and 4 bases, with 11 bases remaining between them. The CDR3 loop spans 15 amino acids. This CDR3 reads CASSLGGASNQPQHF. The CDR3 DNA reads as TGTGCCAGCAGCTTAGGCGGGGCCTCAAATCAGCCCCAGCATTTT. Complete variable domain (other parts from reference TRBV11-2 and TRBJ1-5): EAGVAQSPRYKIIEKRQSVAFWCNPISGHATLYWYQQILGQGPKLLIQFQNNGVVDDSQLPKDRFSAERLKGVDSTLKIQPAKLEDSAVYLCASSLGGASNQPQHFGDGTRLSIL.

The chain links TRBV15 to TRBJ2-7, with TRBD1 matching 9 bases. V lost 9 bases and J lost 3; bases outside the gene matches: 15. The CDR3 extends over 16 amino acids. CDR1 LNHNV and CDR2 YYDKDF come from the germline V gene (reference sequence). The CDR3 DNA reads as TGTGCCACGACTTTATCTTCCGGGACAGGGAACTACGAGCAGTACTTC. Its protein is CATTLSSGTGNYEQYF.

The chain employs TRBV21-1 and TRBJ2-7; the table assigns TRBD2, which was not confirmed against the DNA. TRBV21-1 is an annotated pseudogene. There are 20 residues in the CDR3. DNA of the CDR3: TGTGCCAGCAGCTTGAGGGGGGCGGGGCTCTCTAGCGGGAGGTCTCGCGAGCAGTACTTC. The encoded protein is CASSLRGAGLSSGRSREQYF.

The V call is TRBV27, the J call TRBJ1-1; D is unclear. CDR3 size: 13 residues. Germline assignment: CDR1 MNHEY and CDR2 SMNVEV (reference sequence). The V end lost 4 bases, the J end lost 1 base, and 7 bases lay between the germline ends. CDR3 residues: CASSSYGNTEAFF. The CDR3 region has the DNA TGTGCCAGCAGTTCGTACGGGAACACTGAAGCTTTCTTT.

This clone occurred once. The genes are TRBV4-2 and TRBJ1-2, with unresolved D. The CDR3 has 15 residues. Per the germline V gene, CDR1 is LGHNA and CDR2 is YNFKEQ. Trimming removed 0 bases at V and 4 bases at J, with 12 bases between. The CDR3 nucleotides read TGTGCCAGCAGCCAAGATCCTAGTCTGAGCTATGGCTACACCTTC. Translating it yields CASSQDPSLSYGYTF.

The CDR3 is CASSTDRVDLILYGYTF. The CDR3 region has the DNA TGTGCCAGCAGTACGGACAGGGTGGACCTAATCTTGTATGGCTACACCTTC. The chain employs TRBV28 and TRBJ1-2; the match to TRBD1 covers 8 bases. The junction had 16 bases not matched to a gene; V was cut back by 5 bases and J by 5 bases. Per the germline V gene, CDR1 is MDHEN and CDR2 is SYDVKM. The CDR3 is made up of 17 amino acids.

V usage is TRBV30 and J usage is TRBJ1-6; TRBD1 matches 10 bases. The germline gives CDR1 GTSNPN, CDR2 SVGIG (reference sequence). V shed 0 bases, J shed 3 bases, and the junction held 11 bases outside the gene matches. The CDR3 consists of 19 residues. The CDR3 DNA follows: TGTGCCTGGAGTGTATCTCGGACAGGGGGAGTCGTCTATAATTCACCCCTCCACTTT. This codes for CAWSVSRTGGVVYNSPLHF.

The J gene is TRBJ1-1, the V gene TRBV5-1, with D possibly being TRBD1 (5 bases). The V end was cut by 6 bases, the J end by 8 bases, with 11 bases between. CDR1 SGHRS and CDR2 YFSETQ come from the germline V gene. This CDR3 contains 11 residues. For the CDR3, the DNA is TGCGCCAGCAAGTTCGGGGGAGAAGCTTTCTTT. It translates to CASKFGGEAFF.

The V and J genes are TRBV29-1 and TRBJ1-5; TRBD1 aligns across 7 bases. The CDR3 has 13 amino acids. Germline V lookup: CDR1 SQVTM, CDR2 ANQGSEA. V was clipped by 4 bases and J by 3 bases; unmatched bases: 3. As DNA, the CDR3 is TGCAGCGTTGGACAGGGAGTCAATCAGCCCCAGCATTTT. It translates to CSVGQGVNQPQHF.

The chain recombines TRBV29-1 with TRBJ1-1; D remains unclear. V was trimmed by 7 bases and J by 6 bases, leaving 12 bases between them. In germline, CDR1 is SQVTM, CDR2 ANQGSEA. The CDR3 is 11 residues long. The CDR3 here is CSAWERPEAFF. The DNA for the CDR3 is TGCAGCGCCTGGGAGCGGCCTGAAGCTTTCTTT.